This T cell receptor beta chain came from a study of Ad26.COV2.S vaccination and SARS-CoV-2 variants. For the study at large: Each vaccinee took Ad26.COV2.S intramuscularly, once or twice 56 days apart.

The protocol was immunoSEQ multiplex PCR, while the TCRdb copy is restricted to in-frame clones and leaves out a portion. The table shows fewer than 800,000 clones, with around 89% occurring only once. Treatment in this sample: some 20 received Ad26.COV2.S at low or high dose, single or two shots; five or six received placebo; per-sample allocation not given. The samples were gathered on day 63 after the first injection of vaccine or placebo. Germline-derived CDR1 and CDR2 are SGHRS and YFSETQ. The CDR3 extends over 15 amino acids. The germline V and J ends were trimmed by 1 base and 0 bases, with 7 bases remaining between them.

This TCR came from a person aged 18-60 years who received the Ad26.COV2.S COVID-19 vaccine or a placebo. V is TRBV5-1 and J is TRBJ2-2; D not resolved. Sequenced material: peripheral blood, taken in a trial of Ad26.COV2.S vaccine versus placebo. This chain's CDR3 is CASSLRTANTGELFF. The CDR3 nucleotides are TGCGCCAGCAGCTTGCGGACGGCGAACACCGGGGAGCTGTTTTTT.